This section outlines one T cell receptor beta chain sequence together with its context. No cognate antigen has been identified for it. No base quality information exists; no much larger clone differs at one position. The CDR3 goes from the cysteine to the phenylalanine over 15 residues. This entry keeps only the CDR3 DNA: 45 bases, framed from base 1. CDR1 and CDR2, per the germline V gene, are MNHEY and SVGAGI. V lost 1 base and J lost 4 bases; the stretch between them is 13 bases long. Interpreted using the paper, the treatment or condition label stands for: in vitro stimulation with specific CMV peptide epitopes to enrich CMV-specific T cells. Sequencing was carried out with an Illumina HiSeq 1500. TCRdb handled the public reads itself, with Q25 trimming in fastp and clone calling in MiXCR, and kept productive beta chains. Duplicate CDR3 protein sequences are folded into a single record with the most common DNA and genes. The table for this sample lists 200,000 or so distinct CDR3 sequences; 38% of them were counted only once. The biggest ten clones account for 55% to 60% of the sample.

These data originate in a study of T cell repertoires in cytomegalovirus infection (dated by TCRdb to between 2018 and 2020). In terms of the full investigation: Recently identified HLA-C-restricted CMV epitopes, whose presentation resists viral immunomodulation, were targeted by peptide stimulations together with well-studied HLA-B-restricted epitopes. Because public TCR beta signatures pointed to carriage of CMV infection together with the matching HLA type, the HLA type of each donor mattered for the analysis.

Beyond this particular receptor, the publication reports: The ex vivo response was dominated by HLA-C-restricted CMV-specific TCR beta clonotypes, which also provided the single most frequent clonotype in two of eight donors. Cumulative frequency of public TCR beta family members discriminated carriers of CMV infection plus the relevant HLA type in this cohort and an independent approximately 350-donor cohort.

This specimen was CD8+ T cells from cultured PBMCs, taken from culture after CMV antigen stimulation. The chain couples TRBV6-5 to TRBJ2-5; the D call could be TRBD1 or TRBD2, with each sharing 6 bases. This TCR derives from a human donor in good health (CMV status not recorded). Some clones in this sample may be carry-over from other donors' samples. The nucleotides are TGTGCCAGCAGTTACTTGGAGGGGGTTGGAGAGACCCAGTACTTC. Translated, this gives CASSYLEGVGETQYF.